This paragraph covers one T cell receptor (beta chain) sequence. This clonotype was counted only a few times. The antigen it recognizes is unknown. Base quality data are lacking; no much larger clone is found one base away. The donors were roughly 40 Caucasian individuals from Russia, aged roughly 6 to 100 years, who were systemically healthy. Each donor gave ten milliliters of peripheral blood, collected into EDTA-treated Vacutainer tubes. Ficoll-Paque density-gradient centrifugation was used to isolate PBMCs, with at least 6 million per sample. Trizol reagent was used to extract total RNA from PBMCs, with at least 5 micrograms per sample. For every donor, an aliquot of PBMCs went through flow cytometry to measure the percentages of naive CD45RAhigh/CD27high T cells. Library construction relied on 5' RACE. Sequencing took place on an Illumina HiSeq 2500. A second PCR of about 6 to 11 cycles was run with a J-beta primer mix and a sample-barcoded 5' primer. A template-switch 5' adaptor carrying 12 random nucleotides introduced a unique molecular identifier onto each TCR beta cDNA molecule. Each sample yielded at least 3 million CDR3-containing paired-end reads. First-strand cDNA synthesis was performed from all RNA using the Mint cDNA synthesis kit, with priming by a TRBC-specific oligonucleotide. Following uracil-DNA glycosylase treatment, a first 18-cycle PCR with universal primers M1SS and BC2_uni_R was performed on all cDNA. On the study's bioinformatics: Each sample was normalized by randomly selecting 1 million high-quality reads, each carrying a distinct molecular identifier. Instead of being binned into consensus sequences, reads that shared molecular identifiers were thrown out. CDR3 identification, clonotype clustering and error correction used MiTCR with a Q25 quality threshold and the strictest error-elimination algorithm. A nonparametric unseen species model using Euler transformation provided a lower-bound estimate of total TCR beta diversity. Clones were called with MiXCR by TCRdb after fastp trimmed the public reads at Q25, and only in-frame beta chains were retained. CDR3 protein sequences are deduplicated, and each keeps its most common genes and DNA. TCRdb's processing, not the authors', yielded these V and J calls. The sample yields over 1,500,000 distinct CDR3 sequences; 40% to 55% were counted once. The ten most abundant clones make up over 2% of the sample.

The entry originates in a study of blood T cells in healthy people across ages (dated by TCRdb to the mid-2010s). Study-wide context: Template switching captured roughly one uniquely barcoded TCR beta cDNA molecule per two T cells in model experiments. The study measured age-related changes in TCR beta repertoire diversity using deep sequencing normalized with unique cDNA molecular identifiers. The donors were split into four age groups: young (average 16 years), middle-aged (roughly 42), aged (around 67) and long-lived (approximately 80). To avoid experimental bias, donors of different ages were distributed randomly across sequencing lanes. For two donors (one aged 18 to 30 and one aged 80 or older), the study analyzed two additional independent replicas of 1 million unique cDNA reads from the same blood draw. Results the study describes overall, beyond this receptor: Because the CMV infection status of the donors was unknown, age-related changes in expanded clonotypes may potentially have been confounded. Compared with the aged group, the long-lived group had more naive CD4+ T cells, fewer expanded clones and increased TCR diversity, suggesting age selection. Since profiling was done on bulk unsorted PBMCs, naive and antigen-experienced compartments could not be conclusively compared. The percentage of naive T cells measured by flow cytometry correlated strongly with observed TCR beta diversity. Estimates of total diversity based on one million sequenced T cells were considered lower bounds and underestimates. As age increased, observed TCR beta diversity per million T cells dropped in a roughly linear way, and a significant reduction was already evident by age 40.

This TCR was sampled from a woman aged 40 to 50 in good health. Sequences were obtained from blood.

The DNA sequence reads TGTGCCAGCAGTTTAGTGGACAGGGATTCACCCCTCCACTTT. Its product reads: CASSLVDRDSPLHF. Recombination connected TRBV27 to TRBJ1-6, and 8 junctional nucleotides match TRBD1. Counted from cysteine to phenylalanine, this CDR3 has 14 amino acids. Of the read, only the CDR3 DNA is kept; its 42 bases are in frame from base 1. CDR1 MNHEY and CDR2 SMNVEV were looked up in the germline V gene (reference sequence). Unmatched junction bases come to 2, with V trimmed by 2 bases and J by 8 bases.